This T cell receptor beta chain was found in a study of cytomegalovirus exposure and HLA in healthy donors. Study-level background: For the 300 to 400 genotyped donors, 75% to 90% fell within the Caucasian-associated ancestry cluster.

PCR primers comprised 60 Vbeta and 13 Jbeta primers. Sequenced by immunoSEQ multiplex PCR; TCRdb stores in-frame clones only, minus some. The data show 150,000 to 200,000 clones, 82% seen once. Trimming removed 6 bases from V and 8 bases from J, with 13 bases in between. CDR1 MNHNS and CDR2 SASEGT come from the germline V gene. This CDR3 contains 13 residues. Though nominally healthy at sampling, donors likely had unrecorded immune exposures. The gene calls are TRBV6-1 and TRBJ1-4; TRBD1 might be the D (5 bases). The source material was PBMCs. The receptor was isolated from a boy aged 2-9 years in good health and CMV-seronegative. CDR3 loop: CASSSYGGEKLFF. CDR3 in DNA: TGTGCCAGCAGCTCCTACGGGGGGGAAAAACTGTTTTTT.